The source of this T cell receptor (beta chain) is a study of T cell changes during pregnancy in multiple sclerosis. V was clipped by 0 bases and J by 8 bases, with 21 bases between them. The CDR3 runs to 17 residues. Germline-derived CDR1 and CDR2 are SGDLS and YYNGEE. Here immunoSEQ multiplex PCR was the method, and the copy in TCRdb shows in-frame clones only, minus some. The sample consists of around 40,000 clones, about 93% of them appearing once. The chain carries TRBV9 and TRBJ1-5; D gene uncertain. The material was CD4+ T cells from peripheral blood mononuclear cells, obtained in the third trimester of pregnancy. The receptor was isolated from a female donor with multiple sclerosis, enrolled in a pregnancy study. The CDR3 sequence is CASSVERVLPRCEPQHF. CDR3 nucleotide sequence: TGTGCCAGCAGCGTAGAGAGAGTTCTACCCCGATGTGAGCCCCAGCATTTT.